These 3 T cell receptor beta chains originate from one sample sequenced in a study of T cells in localized non-small cell lung cancer (dated by TCRdb to 2018 to 2021). The library was built by means of the immunoSEQ multiplex PCR assay. Here the immuneACCESS table is served through TCRdb, limited to in-frame sequences with V and J called. Missing clones are a known gap in these copies; in checked studies unresolved V genes cover under half, and the rest lacks a known reason. This sample comprises fewer than 90,000 clones, around 82% of them detected only once. The ten largest make up about a fifth of the sample. Sample: PBMCs, taken before any cancer treatment. The receptors come from a man aged 35 to 70 with stage II squamous cell lung carcinoma.

The V gene is TRBV6-5, the J gene TRBJ2-3; D might be TRBD2 (5 bases). V lost 7 bases and J 1 base, leaving 15 bases between the germline ends. The CDR3 runs 15 residues. From germline, CDR1 is MNHEY and CDR2 SVGAGI. The CDR3 DNA is TGTGCCAGCAAGCCAGGACTCGCCCGCACAGATACGCAGTATTTT. The encoded protein is CASKPGLARTDTQYF.

The rearrangement uses TRBV6-6 and TRBJ2-3; D not certain. The CDR3 contains 13 residues. V lost 10 bases and J lost 0, with 11 bases in between. CDR1 is MNHNY and CDR2 is SVGAGI in the germline V gene (reference sequence). As DNA, the CDR3 is TGTGCCACCACTGGGCAGAGCACAGATACGCAGTATTTT. This gives the protein CATTGQSTDTQYF.

This clone showed up just once. As DNA, the CDR3 is TGCAGCGTTGACGGCCAGGGTGGCACAGATACGCAGTATTTT. Translated: CSVDGQGGTDTQYF. The genes are TRBV29-1 and TRBJ2-3, with D possibly matching TRBD1 (5 bases). In germline, CDR1 is SQVTM, CDR2 ANQGSEA. The CDR3 sequence is 14 residues long. Trimming took off 3 bases at V and 1 base at J, with 11 bases between the two ends.